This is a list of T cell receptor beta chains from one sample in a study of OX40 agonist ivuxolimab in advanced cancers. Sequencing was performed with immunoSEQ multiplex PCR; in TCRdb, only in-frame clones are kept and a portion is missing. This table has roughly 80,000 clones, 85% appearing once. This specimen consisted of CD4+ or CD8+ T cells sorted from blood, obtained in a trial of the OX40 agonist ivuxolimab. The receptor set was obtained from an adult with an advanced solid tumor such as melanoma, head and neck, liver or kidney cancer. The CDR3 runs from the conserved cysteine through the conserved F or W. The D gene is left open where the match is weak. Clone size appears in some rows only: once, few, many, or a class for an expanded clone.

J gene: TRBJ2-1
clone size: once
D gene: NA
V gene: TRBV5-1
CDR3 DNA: TGCGCCAGCAGCTTGGGCGGACGGGCCTCCTACAATGAGCAGTTCTTC
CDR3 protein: CASSLGGRASYNEQFF

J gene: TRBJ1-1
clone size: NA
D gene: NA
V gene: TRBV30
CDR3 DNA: TGTGCCTGGAGTCCGCAGTATGAAGCTTTCTTT
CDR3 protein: CAWSPQYEAFF

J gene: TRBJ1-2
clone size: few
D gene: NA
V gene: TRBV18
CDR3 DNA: TGTGCCAGCTCATCGGACGGACACTATGGCTACACCTTC
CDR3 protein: CASSSDGHYGYTF

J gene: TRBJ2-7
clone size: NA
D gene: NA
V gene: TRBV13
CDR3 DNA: TGTGCCAGCATGAGGACGGGGACTTCCTACGAGCAGTACTTC
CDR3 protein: CASMRTGTSYEQYF

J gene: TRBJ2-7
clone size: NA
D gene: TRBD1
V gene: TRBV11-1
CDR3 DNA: TGTGCCAGCAGCCAGGGACAGGGGGAATACGAGCAGTACTTC
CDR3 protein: CASSQGQGEYEQYF

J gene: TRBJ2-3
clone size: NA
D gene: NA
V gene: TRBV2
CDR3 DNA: TGTGCCAGCAGGGATGACAGCACAGATACGCAGTATTTT
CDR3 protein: CASRDDSTDTQYF

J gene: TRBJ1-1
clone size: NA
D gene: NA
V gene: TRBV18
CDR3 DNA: TGTGCCAGCTCCAAGGACCCAGGGGCTTTCTTT
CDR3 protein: CASSKDPGAFF

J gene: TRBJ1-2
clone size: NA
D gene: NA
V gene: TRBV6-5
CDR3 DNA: TGTGCCAGCAGTAAATCCCAGGGCTATGGCTACACCTTC
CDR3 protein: CASSKSQGYGYTF

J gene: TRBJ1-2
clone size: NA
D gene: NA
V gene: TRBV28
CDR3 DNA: TGTGCCAGCTGTGGACAGCGCTTTCATGGCTACACCTTC
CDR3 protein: CASCGQRFHGYTF

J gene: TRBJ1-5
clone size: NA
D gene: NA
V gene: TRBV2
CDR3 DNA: TGTGCCAGCCGGGGGAGCAATCAGCCCCAGCATTTT
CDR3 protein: CASRGSNQPQHF

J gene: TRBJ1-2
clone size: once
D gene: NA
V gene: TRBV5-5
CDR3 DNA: TGTGCCAGCAGCTTCGGGGGTGGCGATGGCTACACCTTC
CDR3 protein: CASSFGGGDGYTF

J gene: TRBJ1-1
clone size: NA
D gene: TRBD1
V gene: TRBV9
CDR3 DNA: TGTGCCAGCAGCGGGGGACAGGGGGCCACTGAAGCTTTCTTT
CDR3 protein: CASSGGQGATEAFF

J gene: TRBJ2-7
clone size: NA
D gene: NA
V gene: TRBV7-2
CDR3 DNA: TGTGCCAGCAGCGCCCTCTACGAGCAGTACTTC
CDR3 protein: CASSALYEQYF

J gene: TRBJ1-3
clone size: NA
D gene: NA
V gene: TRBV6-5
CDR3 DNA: TGTGCCAGCAGCCGCGGACCCGGAAACACCATATATTTT
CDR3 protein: CASSRGPGNTIYF

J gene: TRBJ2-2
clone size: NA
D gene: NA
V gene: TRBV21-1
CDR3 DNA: TGTGCCAGAATCCAGGGGGCGAACACCGGGGAGCTGTTTTTT
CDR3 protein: CARIQGANTGELFF

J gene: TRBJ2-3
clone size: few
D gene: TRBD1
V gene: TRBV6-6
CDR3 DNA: TGTGCCAGCAGCAGGACAGGGGGCCCCACAGATACGCAGTATTTT
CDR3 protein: CASSRTGGPTDTQYF

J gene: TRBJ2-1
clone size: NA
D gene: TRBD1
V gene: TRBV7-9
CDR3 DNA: TGTGCCAGCAGTGGAACAGGGGGCAACAATGAGCAGTTCTTC
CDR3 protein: CASSGTGGNNEQFF

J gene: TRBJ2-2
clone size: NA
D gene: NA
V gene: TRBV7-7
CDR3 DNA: TGTGCCAGCAGCTTAGGTTGGGGGTCGAACACCGGGGAGCTGTTTTTT
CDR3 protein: CASSLGWGSNTGELFF

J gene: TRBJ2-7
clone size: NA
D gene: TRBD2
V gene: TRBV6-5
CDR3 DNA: TGTGCCAGCAGTTATCTTCGGGGGGTCAGCGGCGAGCAGTACTTC
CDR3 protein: CASSYLRGVSGEQYF

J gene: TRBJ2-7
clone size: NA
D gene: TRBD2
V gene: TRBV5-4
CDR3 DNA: TGTGCCAGCAGCTCGACGGGAGGAGGGTACGAGCAGTACTTC
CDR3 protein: CASSSTGGGYEQYF

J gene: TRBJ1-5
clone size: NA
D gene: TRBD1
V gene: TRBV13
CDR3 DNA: TGTGCCAGCAGCTTGGGCCAACGAGGGGGCGGGTCGAATCAGCCCCAGCATTTT
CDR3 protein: CASSLGQRGGGSNQPQHF

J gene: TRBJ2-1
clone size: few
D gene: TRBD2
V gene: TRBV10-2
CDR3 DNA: TGCGCCAGCATTCCACTAGCGGGAGTGGGCATTGAGCAGTTCTTC
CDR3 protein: CASIPLAGVGIEQFF

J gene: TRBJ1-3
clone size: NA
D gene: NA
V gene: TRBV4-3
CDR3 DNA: TGCGCCAGCAGCCAAGAATTTAGGACCACCTCTGGAAACACCATATATTTT
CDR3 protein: CASSQEFRTTSGNTIYF

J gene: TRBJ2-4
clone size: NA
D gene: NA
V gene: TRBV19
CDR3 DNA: TGTGCCAGTAGTATCGGGGTTCTAAAAAACATTCAGTACTTC
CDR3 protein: CASSIGVLKNIQYF

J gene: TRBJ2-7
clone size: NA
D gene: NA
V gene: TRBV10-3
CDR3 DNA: TGTGCCATCAGTGAGCCCGTAGGCGCAACGCAGTACTTC
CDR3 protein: CAISEPVGATQYF

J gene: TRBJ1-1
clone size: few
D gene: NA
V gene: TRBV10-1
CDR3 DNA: TGCGCCAGTGGGGACGGTGAAGCTTTCTTT
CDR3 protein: CASGDGEAFF

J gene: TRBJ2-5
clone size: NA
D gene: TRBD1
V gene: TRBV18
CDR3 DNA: TGTGCCAGCTCACTGGGGACAGGGGGAGAGACCCAGTACTTC
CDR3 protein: CASSLGTGGETQYF

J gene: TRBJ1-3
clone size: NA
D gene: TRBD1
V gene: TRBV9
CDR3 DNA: TGTGCCAGCAGCGTAGTCGACAGGGGAGGAAACACCATATATTTT
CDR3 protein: CASSVVDRGGNTIYF

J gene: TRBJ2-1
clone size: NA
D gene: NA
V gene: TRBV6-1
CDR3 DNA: TGTGCCAGCAGGAAAACAGGGACCCTCTACAATGAGCAGTTCTTC
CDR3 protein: CASRKTGTLYNEQFF

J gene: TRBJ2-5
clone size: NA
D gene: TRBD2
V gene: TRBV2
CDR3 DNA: TGTGCCAACCTAGCGGGAGGGCACGAGACCCAGTACTTC
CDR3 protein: CANLAGGHETQYF

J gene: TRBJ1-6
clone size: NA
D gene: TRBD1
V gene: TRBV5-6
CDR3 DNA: TGTGCCAGCAGCTTGTTTTGGGACAGGGGGCCGGATTCACCCCTCCACTTT
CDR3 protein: CASSLFWDRGPDSPLHF

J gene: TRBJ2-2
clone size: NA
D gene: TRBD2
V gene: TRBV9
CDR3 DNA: TGTGCCAGCAGCGGGACTAGCGTTTCAACCGGGGAGCTGTTTTTT
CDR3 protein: CASSGTSVSTGELFF

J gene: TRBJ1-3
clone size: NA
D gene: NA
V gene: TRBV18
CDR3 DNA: TGTGCCAGCTCACCTGGGACGCCCAGGAACACCATATATTTT
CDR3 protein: CASSPGTPRNTIYF

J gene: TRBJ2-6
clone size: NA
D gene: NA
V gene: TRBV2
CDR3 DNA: TGTGCCAGCGGAGGGCCGGGGTTATCGTCTGGGGCCAACGTCCTGACTTTC
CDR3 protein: CASGGPGLSSGANVLTF

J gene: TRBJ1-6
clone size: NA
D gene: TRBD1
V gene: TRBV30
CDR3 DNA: TGTGCCTGGAGGGGGACAGAGAATTCACCCCTCCACTTT
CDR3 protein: CAWRGTENSPLHF

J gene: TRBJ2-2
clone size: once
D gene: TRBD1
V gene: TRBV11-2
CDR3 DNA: TGTGCCAGCAGCTTGACAGGGGCCGGGGAGCTGTTTTTT
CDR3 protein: CASSLTGAGELFF

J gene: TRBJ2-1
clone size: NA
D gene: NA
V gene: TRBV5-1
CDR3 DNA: TGCGCCTCCAGGGCAGTCAATGAGCAGTTCTTC
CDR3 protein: CASRAVNEQFF

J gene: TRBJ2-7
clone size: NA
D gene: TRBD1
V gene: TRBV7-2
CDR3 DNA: TGTGCCAGCAGCTTGCAGGGGGCCCTAACCTACGAGCAGTACTTC
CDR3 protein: CASSLQGALTYEQYF

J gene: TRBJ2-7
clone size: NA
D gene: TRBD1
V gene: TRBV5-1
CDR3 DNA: TGCGCCAGCAGCCTGGGGACAGGGGCATACGAGCAGTACTTC
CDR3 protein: CASSLGTGAYEQYF

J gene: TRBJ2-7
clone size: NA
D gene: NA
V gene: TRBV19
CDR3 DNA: TGTGCCAGTAGTTTTTTGGGGGACTACGAGCAGTACTTC
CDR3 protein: CASSFLGDYEQYF

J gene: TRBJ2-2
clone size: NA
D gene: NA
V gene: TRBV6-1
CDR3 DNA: TGTGCCATTAGACAGGGAGGCACCGGGGAGCTGTTTTTT
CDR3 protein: CAIRQGGTGELFF

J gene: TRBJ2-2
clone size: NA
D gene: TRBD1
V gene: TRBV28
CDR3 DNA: TGTGCCAGCAGGCGGACAGGGGGGTTGGCCGGGGAGCTGTTTTTT
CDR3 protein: CASRRTGGLAGELFF

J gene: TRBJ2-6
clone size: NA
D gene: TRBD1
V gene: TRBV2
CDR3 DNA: TGTGCCAGCACCGGAGGACAGGGGGGAGCACACGGGGCCAACGTCCTGACTTTC
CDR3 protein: CASTGGQGGAHGANVLTF

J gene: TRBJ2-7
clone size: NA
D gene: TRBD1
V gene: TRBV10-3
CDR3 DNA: TGTGCCATCAGTGAGCGCACAGGGGGTGAGCAGTACTTC
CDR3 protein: CAISERTGGEQYF

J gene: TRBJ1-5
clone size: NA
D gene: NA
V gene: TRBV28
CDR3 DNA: TGTGCCAGCTCTTTTTCTCGTCAGCCCCAGCATTTT
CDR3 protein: CASSFSRQPQHF

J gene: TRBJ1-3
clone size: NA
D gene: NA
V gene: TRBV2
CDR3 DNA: TGTGCCAGCAGTGAAGACAGATATTCCTCTGGAAACACCATATATTTT
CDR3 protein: CASSEDRYSSGNTIYF

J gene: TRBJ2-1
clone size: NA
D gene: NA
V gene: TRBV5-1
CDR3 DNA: TGCGCCAGCAGCGCAACAGTCTCCTACAATGAGCAGTTCTTC
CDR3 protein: CASSATVSYNEQFF

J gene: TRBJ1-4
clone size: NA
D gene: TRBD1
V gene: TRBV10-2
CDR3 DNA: TGCGCCAGCAGTGAAGGGACAGCTAATGAAAAACTGTTTTTT
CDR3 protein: CASSEGTANEKLFF

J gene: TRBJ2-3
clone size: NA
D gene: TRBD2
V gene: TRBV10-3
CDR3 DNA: TGTGCCATCACTCTAGCGGGCACAGATACGCAGTATTTT
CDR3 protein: CAITLAGTDTQYF

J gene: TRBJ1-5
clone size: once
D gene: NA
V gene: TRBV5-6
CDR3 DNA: TGTGCCAGCAGCAGATATGGGCCAGCGGGAGATCAGCCCCAGCATTTT
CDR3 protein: CASSRYGPAGDQPQHF

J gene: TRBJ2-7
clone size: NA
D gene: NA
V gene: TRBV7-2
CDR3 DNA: TGTGCCAGCAGCCTACTACCGACTGGAACCTACGAGCAGTACTTC
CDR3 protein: CASSLLPTGTYEQYF

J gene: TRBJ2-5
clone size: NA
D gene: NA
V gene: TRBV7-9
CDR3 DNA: TGTGCCAGCAGCCCCCAGGGGGGAGAGACCCAGTACTTC
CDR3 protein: CASSPQGGETQYF

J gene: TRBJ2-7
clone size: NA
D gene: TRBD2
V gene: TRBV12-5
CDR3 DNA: TGTGCTAGTGGTCCCACCCGGCGGGAGCCCTACGAGCAGTACTTC
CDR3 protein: CASGPTRREPYEQYF

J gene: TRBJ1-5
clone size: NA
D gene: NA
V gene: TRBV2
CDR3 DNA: TGTGCCAGCAGTCTTAGACAGGACCTACAGCCCCAGCATTTT
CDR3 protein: CASSLRQDLQPQHF

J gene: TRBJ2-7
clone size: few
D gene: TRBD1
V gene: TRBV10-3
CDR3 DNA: TGTGCCATCACAGGGGGACGCGAGCAGTACTTC
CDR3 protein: CAITGGREQYF

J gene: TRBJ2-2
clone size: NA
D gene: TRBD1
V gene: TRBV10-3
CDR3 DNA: TGTGCCATCAGGAGGGACAGGGGGTCGGCCGGGGAGCTGTTTTTT
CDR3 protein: CAIRRDRGSAGELFF

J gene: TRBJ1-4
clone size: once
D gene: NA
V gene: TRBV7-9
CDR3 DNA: TGTGCCAGCAGCTTAGGTGCCGCTAATGAAAAACTGTTTTTT
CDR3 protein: CASSLGAANEKLFF